The sequence of this TCR beta chain was determined in a study of cytomegalovirus exposure and HLA in healthy donors. The wider study: The use of the same platform for the 120 validation repertoires and the roughly 700 first-cohort repertoires was reported by a later analysis.

CDR1 and CDR2 from the germline V gene are MNHNS and SASEGT. Trimming removed 8 bases from V and 7 bases from J; junction bases left unmatched: 6. The CDR3 sequence is 13 residues long. Study-wide results and caveats: In vitro confirmation showed three CMV-associated chains to be CMV antigen specific.

An approximately 130-subject validation cohort, separate from the roughly 700-subject first cohort, supplied the donors. The repertoire was sequenced with immunoSEQ multiplex PCR; TCRdb's copy has only in-frame clones and lacks some. The sample shows 55,000 to 70,000 clones, roughly 90% of them seen only once. A single count supports this clone. Its antigen is unidentified. This chain uses TRBV6-1 with TRBJ1-5, with 9 bases fitting TRBD1. The sample taken for sequencing was PBMCs. This receptor was taken from a woman younger than 45 in good health and CMV-seronegative. DNA for the CDR3: TGTGCCAGCGCCGACAGGGGGTACCAGCCCCAGCATTTT. Translation: CASADRGYQPQHF.